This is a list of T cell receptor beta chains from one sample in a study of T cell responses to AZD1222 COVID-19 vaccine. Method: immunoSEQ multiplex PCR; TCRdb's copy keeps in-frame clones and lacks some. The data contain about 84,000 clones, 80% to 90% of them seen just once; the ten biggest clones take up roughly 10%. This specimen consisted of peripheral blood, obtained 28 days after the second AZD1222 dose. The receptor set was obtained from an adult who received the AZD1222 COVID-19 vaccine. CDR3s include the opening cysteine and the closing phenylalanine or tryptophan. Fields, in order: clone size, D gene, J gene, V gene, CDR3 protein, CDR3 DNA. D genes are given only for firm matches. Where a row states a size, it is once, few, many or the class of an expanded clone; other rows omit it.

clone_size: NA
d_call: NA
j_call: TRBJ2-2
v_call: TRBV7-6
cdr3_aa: CASSSPTGELFF
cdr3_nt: TGTGCCAGCAGCTCCCCCACCGGGGAGCTGTTTTTT

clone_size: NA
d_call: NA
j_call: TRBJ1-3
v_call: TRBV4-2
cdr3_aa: CASSLNSFTRWGRNRSGNTIYF
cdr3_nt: TGTGCCAGCAGCCTGAACTCCTTTACTCGGTGGGGCCGGAATCGCTCTGGAAACACCATATATTTT

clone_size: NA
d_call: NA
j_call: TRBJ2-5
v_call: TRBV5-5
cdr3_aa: CASSVPGKQETQYF
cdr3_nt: TGTGCCAGCAGCGTTCCGGGCAAACAAGAGACCCAGTACTTC

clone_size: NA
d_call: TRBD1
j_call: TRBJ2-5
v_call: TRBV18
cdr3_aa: CASSLSPGTGGGETQYF
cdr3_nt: TGTGCCAGCTCACTCTCCCCCGGGACAGGGGGAGGGGAGACCCAGTACTTC

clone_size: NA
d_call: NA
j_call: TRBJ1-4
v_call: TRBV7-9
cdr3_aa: CASSLDQATNEKLFF
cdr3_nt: TGTGCCAGCAGCTTAGATCAGGCAACTAATGAAAAACTGTTTTTT

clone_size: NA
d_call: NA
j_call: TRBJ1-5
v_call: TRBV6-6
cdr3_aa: CASRGGVNQPQHF
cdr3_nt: TGTGCCAGCAGGGGGGGGGTCAATCAGCCCCAGCATTTT

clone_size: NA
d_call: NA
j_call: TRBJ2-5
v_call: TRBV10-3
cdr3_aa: CAISTGTTQETQYF
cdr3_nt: TGTGCCATCAGCACCGGGACAACCCAAGAGACCCAGTACTTC

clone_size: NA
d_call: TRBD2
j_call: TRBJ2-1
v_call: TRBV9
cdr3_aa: CASSVASGGANEQFF
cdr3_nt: TGTGCCAGCAGCGTAGCTAGCGGGGGGGCGAATGAGCAGTTCTTC

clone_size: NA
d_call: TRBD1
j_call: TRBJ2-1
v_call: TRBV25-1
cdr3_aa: CASSPSRGLGEQFF
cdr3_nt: TGTGCCAGCAGTCCCAGCAGGGGGCTGGGTGAGCAGTTCTTC

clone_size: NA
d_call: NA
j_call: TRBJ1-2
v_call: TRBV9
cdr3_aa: CASSGTNYGYTF
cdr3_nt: TGTGCCAGCAGCGGCACTAACTATGGCTACACCTTC

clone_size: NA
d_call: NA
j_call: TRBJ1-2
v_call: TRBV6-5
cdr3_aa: CASSYSGTYVNYGYTF
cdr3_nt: TGTGCCAGCAGTTACTCCGGGACATACGTTAACTATGGCTACACCTTC

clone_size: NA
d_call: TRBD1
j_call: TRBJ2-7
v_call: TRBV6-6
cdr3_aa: CASSYSGQGGYEQYF
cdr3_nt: TGTGCCAGCAGTTACTCGGGACAGGGGGGCTACGAGCAGTACTTC

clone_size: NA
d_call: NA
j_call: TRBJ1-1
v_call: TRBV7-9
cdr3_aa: CASSPSLLNTEAFF
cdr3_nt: TGTGCCAGCAGCCCTTCCCTCTTGAACACTGAAGCTTTCTTT

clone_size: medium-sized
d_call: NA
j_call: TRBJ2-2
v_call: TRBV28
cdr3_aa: CASSPYSAAGELFF
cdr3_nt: TGTGCCAGCAGTCCCTACTCCGCGGCCGGGGAGCTGTTTTTT

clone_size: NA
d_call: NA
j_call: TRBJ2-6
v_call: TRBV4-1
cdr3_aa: CASSQVSGPASGANVLTF
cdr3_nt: TGCGCCAGCAGCCAAGTCTCTGGACCGGCCTCTGGGGCCAACGTCCTGACTTTC

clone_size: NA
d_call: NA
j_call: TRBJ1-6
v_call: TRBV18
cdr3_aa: CASSQTDPGRGSYNSPLHF
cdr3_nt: TGTGCCAGCTCGCAGACGGACCCCGGGAGAGGCTCCTATAATTCACCCCTCCACTTT

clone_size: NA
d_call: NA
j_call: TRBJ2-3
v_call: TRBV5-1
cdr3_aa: CASSLSGGSTDTQYF
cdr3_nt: TGCGCCAGCAGCTTATCAGGGGGGAGCACAGATACGCAGTATTTT